The 21 T cell receptor beta chains given below trace back to one sample, sequenced in a study of immune cell composition in non-small cell lung cancer. Sequencing used immunoSEQ multiplex PCR; TCRdb keeps in-frame clones, though not all of them. This table holds approximately 11,000 clones, 50% to 75% found once. Sequencing input: lung tumor tissue. These receptors all come from a human donor with non-small cell lung cancer.

This clone was counted a single time. The V gene is TRBV6-5, the J gene TRBJ2-2, with 11 bases matching TRBD1. Germline trimming cut 5 bases from V and 4 bases from J; bases unmatched to any gene: 3. The germline gives CDR1 MNHEY, CDR2 SVGAGI. This CDR3 comprises 15 residues. CDR3 DNA sequence: TGTGCCAGCAGTCGAGGGACAGGGGGCACCGGGGAGCTGTTTTTT. Translation gives CASSRGTGGTGELFF.

V and J are TRBV5-6 and TRBJ1-5, with 9 nucleotides matching TRBD1. CDR3 size: 17 residues. V gave up 2 bases and J gave up 9 bases; unmatched junction bases: 15. Looked up from germline, CDR1 is SGHDT and CDR2 is YYEEEE. The CDR3 here is CASSLLGAQGASGPQHF. In DNA form, the CDR3 reads TGTGCCAGCAGCTTATTAGGAGCACAGGGGGCAAGTGGGCCCCAGCATTTT.

The chain joins TRBV10-2 to TRBJ2-7; D possibly corresponds to TRBD1 (5 bases). Germline values: CDR1 WSHSY, CDR2 SAAADI. V lost 0 bases to trimming and J lost 5 bases, with 8 bases between them. This CDR3 has 13 residues. The CDR3 DNA reads TGCGCCAGCAGTGAGTCCAGGGCTCACGAGCAGTACTTC. Its translation: CASSESRAHEQYF.

The gene calls are TRBV28 and TRBJ1-5, with D tentatively TRBD1 (6 bases). This CDR3 contains 14 residues. Trimming took off 6 bases at V and 5 bases at J, with 14 bases between the two ends. Per the germline V gene, CDR1 is MDHEN and CDR2 is SYDVKM. This CDR3 reads CASSVGGEDQPQHF. CDR3 DNA sequence: TGTGCCAGCAGCGTAGGGGGTGAGGATCAGCCCCAGCATTTT.

This clone showed up just a few times. The gene calls are TRBV7-3 and TRBJ2-3, with D perhaps TRBD2 (5 bases). Trimming removed 5 bases from V and 1 base from J, with 10 bases in between. The CDR3 is 14 amino acids. Germline loops: CDR1 SGHTA, CDR2 FQGTGA. The CDR3 region has the DNA TGTGCCAGCAGCCCGGGGTCCCGCACAGATACGCAGTATTTT. Translating it yields CASSPGSRTDTQYF.

This sequence joins TRBV5-6 and TRBJ2-7; 10 bases fit TRBD1. J lost 1 base, V lost 3 bases, and 1 base had no gene match. The CDR3 runs 14 residues. Germline V gene data show CDR1 as SGHDT and CDR2 as YYEEEE. CDR3 amino acids: CASSWGQGSYEQYF. The CDR3 DNA reads TGTGCCAGCAGCTGGGGACAGGGGTCCTACGAGCAGTACTTC.

This clone has just one count. The chain recombines TRBV10-3 with TRBJ1-5; D possibly corresponds to TRBD1 (6 bases). This CDR3 has 15 amino acids. The germline V and J ends were trimmed by 2 bases and 6 bases, with 14 bases remaining between them. Germline CDR1 is ENHRY and CDR2 is SYGVKD. The CDR3 bases are TGTGCCATCAGTGAGACAGGGATTCAGGGTCAGCCCCAGCATTTT. It yields the protein CAISETGIQGQPQHF.

The CDR3 sequence: CASSLSGTGYSGANVLTF. CDR3 bases: TGTGCCAGCAGTTTATCCGGGACAGGGTACTCTGGGGCCAACGTCCTGACTTTC. This chain uses TRBV27 with TRBJ2-6; 9 bases fit TRBD1. CDR1 and CDR2 (germline): MNHEY, SMNVEV (reference sequence). Trimming removed 0 bases from V and 0 bases from J; junction bases left unmatched: 3. The CDR3 runs 18 residues.

This clone was picked up a small number of times. The chain joins TRBV28 to TRBJ1-5; TRBD1 might be the D (5 bases). Per the germline V gene, CDR1 is MDHEN and CDR2 is SYDVKM. V lost 7 bases and J lost 1, with 14 bases in between. This CDR3 is 15 amino acids long. In DNA form, the CDR3 reads TGTGCCAGCAATCCTAGGGGTTTGAGCAATCAGCCCCAGCATTTT. Translating gives CASNPRGLSNQPQHF.

The chain recombines TRBV11-2 with TRBJ2-2, with D perhaps TRBD2 (5 bases). With 2 bases removed from V and 6 bases from J, the gap between germline ends came to 7 bases. CDR3 length equals 13 residues. The germline V gene encodes CDR1 SGHAT and CDR2 FQNNGV. CDR3 residues: CASSLMEAGELFF. The CDR3 DNA is TGTGCCAGCAGCTTAATGGAGGCCGGGGAGCTGTTTTTT.

In this sample, this clone turned up a few times. V gene TRBV9 combines with J gene TRBJ2-1; D is possibly TRBD1 (5 bases). The CDR3 covers 14 residues. The V end was cut by 5 bases, the J end by 14 bases, with 23 bases between. Per germline, CDR1 SGDLS and CDR2 YYNGEE. CDR3 sequence: CASSNTLDRRSEFF. CDR3 sequence (DNA): TGTGCCAGCAGTAATACTCTAGACAGACGGTCGGAGTTCTTC.

This chain uses TRBV11-2 with TRBJ1-5; 7 nucleotides match TRBD1. Germline loops: CDR1 SGHAT, CDR2 FQNNGV. CDR3 size: 15 residues. V was clipped by 4 bases and J by 6 bases; unmatched bases: 9. The CDR3 loop reads CASSSTDRSGQPQHF. CDR3 sequence (DNA): TGTGCCAGCAGCTCAACGGACAGGTCGGGTCAGCCCCAGCATTTT.

The CDR3 DNA reads as TGTGCCAGCAGCCAAGATCAGTTTGCAACTAATGAAAAACTGTTTTTT. The encoded protein is CASSQDQFATNEKLFF. The chain employs TRBV4-2 and TRBJ1-4; the D is unclear. The length of the CDR3 is 16 residues. Trimming removed 0 bases at V and 0 bases at J, with 8 bases between. CDR1 and CDR2 (germline): LGHNA, YNFKEQ.

The chain carries TRBV7-2 and TRBJ2-7, with 8 bases identical to TRBD2. Germline V CDR1 and CDR2: SGHTA, FQGNSA. V was pared by 3 bases and J by 2 bases, with 3 bases of the junction left unmatched. This CDR3 has 14 amino acids. CDR3 DNA: TGTGCCAGCAGCTTGAGCGGGGGAGCCTACGAGCAGTACTTC. Translating it yields CASSLSGGAYEQYF.

This chain uses TRBV6-6 with TRBJ2-7; 7 bases fit TRBD2. V shed 5 bases, J shed 7 bases, and the junction held 5 bases outside the gene matches. The germline V gene encodes CDR1 MNHNY and CDR2 SVGAGI (reference sequence). The CDR3 is 12 amino acids. CDR3: CASSPFGGEQYF. The CDR3 coding sequence is TGTGCCAGCAGTCCCTTCGGGGGGGAGCAGTACTTC.

The rearrangement links TRBV9 to TRBJ2-7; TRBD2 is a possible D gene (5 bases). V lost 0 bases and J lost 7, with 17 bases in between. Per germline, CDR1 SGDLS and CDR2 YYNGEE. The CDR3 runs 15 residues. CDR3 nucleotides: TGTGCCAGCAGCGTAGACTCGGACTCCTTCCGGGAGCAGTACTTC. This encodes CASSVDSDSFREQYF.

The chain carries TRBV11-2 and TRBJ2-7; tentative D call: TRBD1 (5 bases). Trimming left V 6 bases short and J 1 base short, with 13 bases between. This CDR3 is 14 amino acids long. The germline CDR1 and CDR2 sequences are SGHAT and FQNNGV. The CDR3 here is CASSPGGASYEQYF. The CDR3 nucleotides are TGTGCCAGCAGTCCCGGTGGGGCATCCTACGAGCAGTACTTC.

The chain has TRBV7-2 and TRBJ2-1, with TRBD2 identical over 9 bases. The CDR3 runs to 12 residues. V was clipped by 3 bases and J by 13 bases; unmatched bases: 4. Germline V CDR1 and CDR2: SGHTA, FQGNSA. This CDR3 reads CASSLAGLAQFF. In nucleotides, the CDR3 is TGTGCCAGCAGCTTGGCGGGACTAGCCCAGTTCTTC.

This chain uses TRBV4-3 with TRBJ2-1; 10 bases align to TRBD2. The CDR3 is 18 residues long. V lost 0 bases and J lost 2; bases outside the gene matches: 7. In germline, CDR1 is LGHNA, CDR2 YSLEER. The CDR3 reads CASSQDPSGSRAYNEQFF. The CDR3, as DNA: TGCGCCAGCAGCCAAGACCCTAGCGGGAGTAGGGCCTACAATGAGCAGTTCTTC.

The CDR3 nucleotides read TGCGCCAGCAGCCCGGGACTAGCGGGAGGACCCGCCGGGTCCGAGACCCAGTACTTC. Translated: CASSPGLAGGPAGSETQYF. J is TRBJ2-5 and V is TRBV5-1; TRBD2 agrees at 15 bases. The CDR3 covers 19 residues. V trimming: 4 bases; J trimming: 5 bases; junction bases outside the gene matches: 15. Per the germline V gene, CDR1 is SGHRS and CDR2 is YFSETQ. Full variable domain (outside the CDR3, taken from reference TRBV5-1 and TRBJ2-5): KAGVTQTPRYLIKTRGQQVTLSCSPISGHRSVSWYQQTPGQGLQFLFEYFSETQRNKGNFPGRFSGRQFSNSRSEMNVSTLELGDSALYLCASSPGLAGGPAGSETQYFGPGTRLLVL.

The chain employs TRBV11-2 and TRBJ2-2; maybe TRBD2 (6 bases). CDR1 SGHAT and CDR2 FQNNGV come from the germline V gene. V was shortened by 0 bases and J by 7 bases, with 9 bases between the two germline ends. This CDR3 comprises 14 residues. CDR3 region: CASSLDLANGELFF. The CDR3 bases are TGTGCCAGCAGCTTAGACCTAGCGAACGGGGAGCTGTTTTTT.